These 26 T cell receptor beta chains share one sample of origin, sequenced in a study of PD-1 blockade in classical Hodgkin lymphoma. Sequencing was performed with immunoSEQ multiplex PCR; in TCRdb, only in-frame clones are kept and a portion is missing. The sample records about 20,000 clones, 84% being singletons. Time point here: cycle 4 day 1 (C4D1), after 6 weeks of nivolumab. Every patient had relapsed following autologous stem cell transplantation, and cohorts differed in brentuximab vedotin exposure. By magnetic negative selection, CD8+ T cells were isolated from the thawed PBMCs. This specimen consisted of CD8+ T cells from blood, obtained before the fourth cycle of nivolumab. The receptors come from a human donor with classical Hodgkin lymphoma.

This clone was recorded only once. The rearrangement links TRBV23-1 to TRBJ2-7; tentatively, D is TRBD1 or TRBD2 (6 bases each). TRBV23-1 counts as an open reading frame of uncertain function. There are 18 residues in the CDR3. The V gene lost 2 bases and the J gene lost 7 bases, with 27 bases spanning the gap. Here the CDR3 reads CASSQRWGARGEMMEQYF. CDR3 coding DNA: TGCGCCAGCAGTCAAAGATGGGGGGCGCGCGGGGAGATGATGGAGCAGTACTTC.

The sample holds a few counts of this clone. The chain employs TRBV6-1 and TRBJ1-1; D is undetermined. Germline CDR1 MNHNS, CDR2 SASEGT. The V and J ends lost 6 bases and 5 bases respectively, with 10 bases between them. The CDR3 has 12 residues. The chain's CDR3 is CASRMLGTEAFF. The CDR3 nucleotides read TGTGCCAGCAGGATGTTGGGGACTGAAGCTTTCTTT.

Remarks on this clone: A single base separates this from a much larger clone, so it may be a read error. The chain uses TRBV7-8 and TRBJ1-2; a possible D gene is TRBD1 (6 bases). With 1 base removed from V and 8 bases from J, the gap between germline ends came to 8 bases. The length of the CDR3 is 12 residues. Germline loops: CDR1 SGHVS, CDR2 FQNEAQ. CDR3 protein: CASSLDREGYTF. The CDR3, as DNA: TGTGCCAGCAGCTTAGACAGGGAGGGCTACACCTTC.

The V gene is TRBV6-6, the J gene TRBJ2-5; no clear D. Per the germline V gene, CDR1 is MNHNY and CDR2 is SVGAGI (reference sequence). The ends were cut back, 2 bases at V and 0 bases at J, with 4 bases in the middle. The CDR3 contains 13 residues. CDR3 in amino acids: CASSYVDQETQYF. CDR3 coding DNA: TGTGCCAGCAGTTACGTGGACCAAGAGACCCAGTACTTC.

The chain is built from TRBV5-5 and TRBJ2-1; D call uncertain. Germline CDR1 reads SGHKS; CDR2 reads YYEKEE (reference sequence). V was trimmed by 2 bases and J by 2 bases, leaving 8 bases between them. The CDR3 runs 14 residues. CDR3 protein: CASSFTATYNEQFF. The CDR3 bases are TGTGCCAGCAGCTTTACAGCTACCTACAATGAGCAGTTCTTC.

This rearrangement joins TRBV5-6 to TRBJ1-2; tentative D call: TRBD1 (6 bases). CDR3 length: 16 residues. V was pared by 3 bases and J by 4 bases, with 19 bases between. Germline V gene data show CDR1 as SGHDT and CDR2 as YYEEEE. The CDR3 DNA is TGTGCCAGCAGCTATCAGGGGCCGATCCTCGCCTATGGCTACACCTTC. As protein: CASSYQGPILAYGYTF.

V gene TRBV7-9 combines with J gene TRBJ2-3; no firm D call. The CDR3 contains 13 residues. Deletions cut 5 bases from V and 4 bases from J, with 10 bases between. Germline V lookup: CDR1 SEHNR, CDR2 FQNEAQ (reference sequence). The CDR3 nucleotides are TGTGCCAGCAGCGCGATAGCATCAGATACGCAGTATTTT. Translating gives CASSAIASDTQYF.

This clone was seen more than once but under ten times. This sequence joins TRBV27 and TRBJ1-2; the match to TRBD1 covers 7 bases. Germline V lookup: CDR1 MNHEY, CDR2 SMNVEV (reference sequence). V lost 7 bases to trimming and J lost 3 bases; unmatched junction nucleotides: 8. The CDR3 loop spans 14 amino acids. The CDR3 reads CASNEGAGHYGYTF. The DNA of the CDR3 is TGTGCCAGCAATGAGGGGGCCGGGCACTATGGCTACACCTTC.

This chain uses TRBV30 with TRBJ2-1; D is unresolved. The ends were cut back, 0 bases at V and 6 bases at J, with 6 bases in the middle. Germline-derived CDR1 and CDR2 are GTSNPN and SVGIG (reference sequence). CDR3 size: 12 residues. This chain's CDR3 is CAWSVSGNEQFF. DNA for the CDR3: TGTGCCTGGAGTGTTTCCGGCAATGAGCAGTTCTTC. The whole variable domain, remainder taken from reference TRBV30 and TRBJ2-1, is SQTIHQWPATLVQPVGSPLSLECTVEGTSNPNLYWYRQAAGRGLQLLFYSVGIGQISSEVPQNLSASRPQDRQFILSSKKLLLSDSGFYLCAWSVSGNEQFFGPGTRLTVL.

This chain joins TRBV6-5 and TRBJ1-1; TRBD1 is a possible D gene (6 bases). Germline V gene data show CDR1 as MNHEY and CDR2 as SVGAGI. The CDR3 consists of 15 residues. With 2 bases removed from V and 2 bases from J, the gap between germline ends came to 12 bases. The CDR3 is CASSYGQGLNTEAFF. The DNA for the CDR3 is TGTGCCAGCAGTTACGGGCAGGGGTTAAACACTGAAGCTTTCTTT.

This sequence joins TRBV10-3 and TRBJ2-7; D is uncertain. Per the germline V gene, CDR1 is ENHRY and CDR2 is SYGVKD. The CDR3 has 11 amino acids. Between the trimmed V and J ends, which lost 11 bases and 1 base, there was a span of 9 bases. CDR3 in amino acids: CAARDSYEQYF. CDR3 nucleotide sequence: TGTGCCGCCCGCGATTCCTACGAGCAGTACTTC.

Only one count was recorded for this clone. CDR3 bases: TGTGCCAGCAGCGTAGGAGGAGGACAGGGGTCTTCCTACGAGCAGTACTTC. It is translated as CASSVGGGQGSSYEQYF. This sequence joins TRBV9 and TRBJ2-7, with TRBD1 matching over 9 bases. The CDR3 covers 17 residues. With 0 bases clipped from V and 1 base from J, the junction kept 8 bases outside the gene matches. The V gene's germline CDR1 is SGDLS and CDR2 YYNGEE.

This sequence joins TRBV10-3 and TRBJ2-3, with D perhaps TRBD2 (5 bases). Germline CDR1 reads ENHRY; CDR2 reads SYGVKD. Between the trimmed V and J ends, which lost 2 bases and 6 bases, there was a span of 12 bases. This CDR3 comprises 14 residues. Here the CDR3 reads CAISEVLAPDTQYF. The CDR3 bases are TGTGCCATCAGTGAGGTTCTAGCCCCCGATACGCAGTATTTT.

The chain has TRBV19 and TRBJ1-1; D call uncertain. Deletions cut 5 bases from V and 5 bases from J, with 9 bases between. The CDR3 totals 12 residues. Germline assignment: CDR1 LNHDA and CDR2 SQIVND (reference sequence). The CDR3 DNA reads TGTGCCAGTAGTCCGGCGGGGACTGAAGCTTTCTTT. Protein: CASSPAGTEAFF. Full variable domain (missing parts from reference TRBV19 and TRBJ1-1): DGGITQSPKYLFRKEGQNVTLSCEQNLNHDAMYWYRQDPGQGLRLIYYSQIVNDFQKGDIAEGYSVSREKKESFPLTVTSAQKNPTAFYLCASSPAGTEAFFGQGTRLTVV.

In its sample, this clone was seen once. The chain employs TRBV7-8 and TRBJ2-3; D remains unclear. There are 15 residues in the CDR3. From germline, CDR1 is SGHVS and CDR2 FQNEAQ. V lost 0 bases and J 0 bases, leaving 7 bases between the germline ends. CDR3 coding DNA: TGTGCCAGCAGCTTAGCGACGGAAAGCACAGATACGCAGTATTTT. Its translation: CASSLATESTDTQYF.

This chain uses TRBV4-1 with TRBJ2-7, with 10 bases that match TRBD2. There are 17 residues in the CDR3. Germline V lookup: CDR1 MGHRA, CDR2 YSYEKL. V trimming: 2 bases; J trimming: 2 bases; junction bases outside the gene matches: 9. The CDR3 DNA reads as TGCGCCAGCAGCCAAAGTATTCCAAGCGGGGGGGCCTACGAGCAGTACTTC. Encoded protein: CASSQSIPSGGAYEQYF.

This clone was counted once. The chain couples TRBV21-1 to TRBJ2-3; the D call of TRBD2 is as the table states it, not checked on the DNA. TRBV21-1 has pseudogene status. This CDR3 has 15 residues. The CDR3 coding sequence is TGTGCCAGCAGCATCGGGGGGGCCCCCACAGATACGCAGTATTTT. Its protein is CASSIGGAPTDTQYF.

This rearrangement joins TRBV4-2 to TRBJ1-1; D perhaps matches TRBD1 (5 bases). The V gene's germline CDR1 is LGHNA and CDR2 YNFKEQ. Trimming left V 0 bases short and J 4 bases short, with 12 bases between. This CDR3 is built from 15 residues. CDR3 bases: TGTGCCAGCAGCCAAGATCAGGGAACCGCCACTGAAGCTTTCTTT. Residues: CASSQDQGTATEAFF.

J is TRBJ2-7 and V is TRBV25-1; 8 bases are shared with TRBD2. V trimming: 7 bases; J trimming: 2 bases; junction bases outside the gene matches: 4. This CDR3 has 13 amino acids. The germline V gene has CDR1 MGHDK and CDR2 SYGVNS. The CDR3 sequence: CASNGGGPYEQYF. DNA for the CDR3: TGTGCCAGCAACGGGGGGGGCCCCTACGAGCAGTACTTC.

This chain uses TRBV13 with TRBJ2-7, with 11 bases aligning to TRBD1. The CDR3 covers 13 residues. V dropped 6 bases and J dropped 6; count of bases not matched to a gene: 4. Germline V gives CDR1 PRHDT, CDR2 FYEKMQ (reference sequence). This chain's CDR3 is CASSPGTGGEQYF. The CDR3 DNA reads as TGTGCCAGCAGTCCCGGGACAGGGGGCGAGCAGTACTTC.

The chain employs TRBV6-6 and TRBJ2-3, with D possibly matching TRBD1 (6 bases). Germline-derived CDR1 and CDR2 are MNHNY and SVGAGI (reference sequence). Trimming shortened V by 1 base and J by 7 bases, and 18 bases separated the two germline ends. The CDR3 length is 16 residues. CDR3 sequence (DNA): TGTGCCAGCAGTTACTATTCCCCCGGGACACATAATACGCAGTATTTT. This translates into CASSYYSPGTHNTQYF.

This clone occurred once. The chain couples TRBV15 to TRBJ1-2; D gene uncertain. The CDR3 consists of 17 residues. Trimming took off 0 bases at V and 4 bases at J, with 18 bases between the two ends. Germline V gene lookup returns CDR1 LNHNV and CDR2 YYDKDF (reference sequence). CDR3 nucleotides: TGTGCCACCAGCAGAGAGAGGGCCCCCTCAGGTCCCTATGGCTACACCTTC. Translating it yields CATSRERAPSGPYGYTF.

The chain recombines TRBV5-4 with TRBJ1-3, with D unclear. Per germline, CDR1 SGHNT and CDR2 YYREEE (reference sequence). The CDR3 contains 16 residues. The V gene lost 1 base and the J gene lost 3 bases, with 14 bases spanning the gap. The CDR3 nucleotides are TGTGCCAGCAGCTTGTTTTTGATGGGTGGTGGAAACACCATATATTTT. Translated, it gives CASSLFLMGGGNTIYF. The complete variable domain, with remaining parts taken from reference TRBV5-4 and TRBJ1-3, reads ETGVTQSPTHLIKTRGQQVTLRCSSQSGHNTVSWYQQALGQGPQFIFQYYREEENGRGNFPPRFSGLQFPNYSSELNVNALELDDSALYLCASSLFLMGGGNTIYFGEGSWLTVV.

The chain carries TRBV9 and TRBJ1-1; the D gene is possibly TRBD1 (5 bases). This CDR3 has 15 residues. Germline values: CDR1 SGDLS, CDR2 YYNGEE. V was pared by 7 bases and J by 0 bases, with 16 bases between. CDR3 nucleotide sequence: TGTGCCAGCTACGGGACCCTTGACATGAACACTGAAGCTTTCTTT. Translating it yields CASYGTLDMNTEAFF.

V gene TRBV19 combines with J gene TRBJ1-2, with D hard to call. The CDR3 has 12 amino acids. V lost 5 bases, J lost 4 bases, and 8 bases lay in between. Germline CDR1 reads LNHDA; CDR2 reads SQIVND (reference sequence). CDR3 amino acids: CASSFGAYGYTF. The CDR3 DNA reads TGTGCCAGTAGTTTTGGAGCCTATGGCTACACCTTC.

The gene calls are TRBV21-1 and TRBJ2-1; TRBD1 reflects the table's D call only, with no check against the DNA. TRBV21-1 is annotated as a pseudogene. The CDR3 has 15 amino acids. CDR3 DNA sequence: TGTGCCAGCAGCGTCAATCAGGGGGCCCCGAATGAGCAGTTCTTC. It encodes CASSVNQGAPNEQFF.